This T cell receptor (beta chain) was documented in a study of blood T cell repertoires in COVID-19. Study-wide background: The cDNA or gDNA used as material had been derived from T cells, B-cell-depleted T cells, or PBMCs.

This clone has just one count. Other DNA sequences in this specimen translate into the identical CDR3. Per germline, CDR1 GTSNPN and CDR2 SVGIG (reference sequence). The CDR3 is 15 residues long. Trimming pared 0 bases from V and 0 bases from J, leaving 10 bases between. Methods used by the authors: Nucleated cell counts were estimated from reference gene primer amplification. Sequenced by immunoSEQ multiplex PCR; TCRdb stores in-frame clones only, minus some. Clone size and the V and J calls come from that table; the DNA yielded D and trimming. This sample yields about 260,000 clones, of which 80% to 90% are seen a single time; roughly 10% belongs to the top ten. Seattle patient enrollment occurred during active infection, with longitudinal follow-up thereafter.

The sequence was collected from a woman in her 70s with COVID-19, enrolled during active disease. The chain recombines TRBV30 with TRBJ2-3; D is possibly TRBD2 (6 bases). The specimen was peripheral blood. For the CDR3, the DNA is TGTGCCTGGAGTGTTGGGGCGGGGAGCACAGATACGCAGTATTTT. The encoded protein is CAWSVGAGSTDTQYF.